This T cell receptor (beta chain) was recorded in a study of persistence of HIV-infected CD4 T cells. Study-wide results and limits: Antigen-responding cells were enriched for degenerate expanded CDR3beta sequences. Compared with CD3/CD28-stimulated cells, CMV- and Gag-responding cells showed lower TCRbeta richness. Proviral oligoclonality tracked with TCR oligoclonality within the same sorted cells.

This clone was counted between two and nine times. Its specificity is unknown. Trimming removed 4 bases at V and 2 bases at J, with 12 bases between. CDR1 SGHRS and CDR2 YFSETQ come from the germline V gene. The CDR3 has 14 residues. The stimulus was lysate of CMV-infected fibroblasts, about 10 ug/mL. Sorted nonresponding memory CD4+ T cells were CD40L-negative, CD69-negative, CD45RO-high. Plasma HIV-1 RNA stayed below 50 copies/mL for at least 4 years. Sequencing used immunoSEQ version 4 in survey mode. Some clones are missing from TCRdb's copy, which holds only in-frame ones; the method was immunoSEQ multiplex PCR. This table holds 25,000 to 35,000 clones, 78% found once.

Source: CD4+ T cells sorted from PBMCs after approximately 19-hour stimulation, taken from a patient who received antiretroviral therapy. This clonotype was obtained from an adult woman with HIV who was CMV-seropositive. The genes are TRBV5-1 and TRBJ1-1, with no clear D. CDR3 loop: CASSTDTDNTEAFF. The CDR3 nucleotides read TGCGCCAGCAGCACAGATACAGATAACACTGAAGCTTTCTTT.